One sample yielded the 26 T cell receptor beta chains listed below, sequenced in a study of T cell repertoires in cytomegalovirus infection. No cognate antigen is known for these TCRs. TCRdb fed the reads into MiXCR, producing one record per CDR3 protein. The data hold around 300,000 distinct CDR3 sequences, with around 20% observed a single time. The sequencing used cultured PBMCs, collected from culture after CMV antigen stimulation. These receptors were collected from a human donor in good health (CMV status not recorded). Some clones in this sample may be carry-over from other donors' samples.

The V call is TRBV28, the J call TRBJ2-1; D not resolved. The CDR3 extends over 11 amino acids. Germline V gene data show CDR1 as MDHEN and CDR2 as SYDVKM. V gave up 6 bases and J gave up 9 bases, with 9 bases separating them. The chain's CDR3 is CASSPRSEQFF. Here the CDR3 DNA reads TGTGCCAGCAGCCCCCGAAGTGAGCAGTTCTTC.

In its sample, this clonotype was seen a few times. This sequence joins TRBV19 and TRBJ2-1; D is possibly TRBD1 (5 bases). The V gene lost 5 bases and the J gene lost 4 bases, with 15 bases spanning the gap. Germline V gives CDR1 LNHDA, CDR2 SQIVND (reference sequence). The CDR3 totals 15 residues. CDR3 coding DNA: TGTGCCAGTAGTCGTGGGGCTAGTTTGTACAATGAGCAGTTCTTC. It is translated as CASSRGASLYNEQFF.

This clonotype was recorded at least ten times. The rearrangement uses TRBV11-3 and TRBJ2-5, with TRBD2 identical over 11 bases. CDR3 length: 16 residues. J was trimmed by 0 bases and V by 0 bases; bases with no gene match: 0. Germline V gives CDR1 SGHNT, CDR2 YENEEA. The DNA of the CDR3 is TGTGCCAGCAGCTTAGAGGGACTAGCGGACCAAGAGACCCAGTACTTC. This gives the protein CASSLEGLADQETQYF.

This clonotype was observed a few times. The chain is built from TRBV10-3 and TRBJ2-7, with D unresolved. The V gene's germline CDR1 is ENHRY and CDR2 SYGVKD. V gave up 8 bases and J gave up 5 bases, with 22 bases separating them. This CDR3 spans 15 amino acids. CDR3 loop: CAIPSIQKRLHEQYV. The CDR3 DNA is TGTGCCATCCCTTCCATTCAGAAAAGGTTACACGAGCAGTACGTC.

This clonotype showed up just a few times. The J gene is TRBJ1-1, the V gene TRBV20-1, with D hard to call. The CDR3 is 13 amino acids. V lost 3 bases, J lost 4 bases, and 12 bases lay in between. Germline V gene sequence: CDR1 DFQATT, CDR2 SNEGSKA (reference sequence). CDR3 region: CSASGRRTTEAFF. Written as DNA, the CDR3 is TGCAGTGCTAGTGGGCGCAGGACCACTGAAGCTTTCTTT.

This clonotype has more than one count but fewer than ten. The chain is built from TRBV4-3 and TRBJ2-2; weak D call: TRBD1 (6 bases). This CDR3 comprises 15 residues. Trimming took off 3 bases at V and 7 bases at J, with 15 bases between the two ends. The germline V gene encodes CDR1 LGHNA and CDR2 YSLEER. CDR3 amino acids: CASSQSPGVHGELFF. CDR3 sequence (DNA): TGCGCCAGCAGCCAGTCACCAGGGGTTCACGGGGAGCTGTTTTTT.

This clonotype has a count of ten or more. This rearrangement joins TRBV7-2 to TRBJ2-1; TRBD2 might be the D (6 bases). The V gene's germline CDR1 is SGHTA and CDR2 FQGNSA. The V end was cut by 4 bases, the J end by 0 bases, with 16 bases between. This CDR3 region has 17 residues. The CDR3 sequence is CASSSASARSSYNEQFF. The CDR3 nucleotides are TGTGCCAGCAGCTCCGCTAGCGCACGGAGCTCCTACAATGAGCAGTTCTTC.

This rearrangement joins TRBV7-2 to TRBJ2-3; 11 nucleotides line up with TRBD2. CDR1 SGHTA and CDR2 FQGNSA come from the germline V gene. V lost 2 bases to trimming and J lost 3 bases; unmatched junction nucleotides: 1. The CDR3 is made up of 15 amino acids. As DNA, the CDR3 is TGTGCCAGCAGCTTAATAGCGGGGGGGACAGATACGCAGTATTTT. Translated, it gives CASSLIAGGTDTQYF. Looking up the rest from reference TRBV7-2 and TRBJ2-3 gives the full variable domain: GAGVSQSPSNKVTEKGKDVELRCDPISGHTALYWYRQSLGQGLEFLIYFQGNSAPDKSGLPSDRFSAERTGGSVSTLTIQRTQQEDSAVYLCASSLIAGGTDTQYFGPGTRLTVL.

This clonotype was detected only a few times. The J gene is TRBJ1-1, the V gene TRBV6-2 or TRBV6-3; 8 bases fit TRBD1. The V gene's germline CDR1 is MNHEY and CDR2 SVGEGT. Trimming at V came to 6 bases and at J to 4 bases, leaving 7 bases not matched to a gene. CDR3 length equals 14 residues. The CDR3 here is CASRTGDGVTEAFF. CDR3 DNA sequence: TGTGCCAGCAGGACAGGGGACGGAGTCACTGAAGCTTTCTTT.

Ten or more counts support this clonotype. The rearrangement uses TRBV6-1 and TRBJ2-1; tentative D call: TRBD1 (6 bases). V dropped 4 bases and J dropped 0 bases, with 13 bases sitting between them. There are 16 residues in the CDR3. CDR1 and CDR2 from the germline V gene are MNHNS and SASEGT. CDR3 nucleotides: TGTGCCAGCAGTGTCCTACAGGGAAGCTCCTACAATGAGCAGTTCTTC. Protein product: CASSVLQGSSYNEQFF.

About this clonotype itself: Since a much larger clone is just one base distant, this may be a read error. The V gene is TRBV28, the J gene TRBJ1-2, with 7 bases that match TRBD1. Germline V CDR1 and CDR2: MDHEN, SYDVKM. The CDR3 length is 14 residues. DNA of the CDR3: TGTGCCAACAGTTTCCGCTTGACAGGGAAGGGCTACACCTTC. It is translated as CANSFRLTGKGYTF.

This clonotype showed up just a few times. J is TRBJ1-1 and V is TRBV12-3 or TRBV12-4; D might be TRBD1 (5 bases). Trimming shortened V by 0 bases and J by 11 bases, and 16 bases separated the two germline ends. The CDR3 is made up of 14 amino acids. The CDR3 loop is CASSLAPGYEEAFF. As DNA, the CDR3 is TGTGCCAGCAGTTTAGCGCCAGGGTACGAGGAGGCTTTCTTT.

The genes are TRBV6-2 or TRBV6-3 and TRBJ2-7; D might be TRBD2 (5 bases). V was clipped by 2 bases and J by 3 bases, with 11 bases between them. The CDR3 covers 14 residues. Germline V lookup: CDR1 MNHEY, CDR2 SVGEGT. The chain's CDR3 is CASSYRTGYYEQYV. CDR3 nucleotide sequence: TGTGCCAGCAGTTACAGGACTGGTTACTACGAGCAGTACGTC.

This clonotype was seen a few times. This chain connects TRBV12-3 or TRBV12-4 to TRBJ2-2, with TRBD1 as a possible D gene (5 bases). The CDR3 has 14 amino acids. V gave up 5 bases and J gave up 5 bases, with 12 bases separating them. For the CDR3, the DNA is TGTGCCAGCAGTCTAGGACACAGGACCGGGGAGCTGTTTTTT. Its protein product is CASSLGHRTGELFF.

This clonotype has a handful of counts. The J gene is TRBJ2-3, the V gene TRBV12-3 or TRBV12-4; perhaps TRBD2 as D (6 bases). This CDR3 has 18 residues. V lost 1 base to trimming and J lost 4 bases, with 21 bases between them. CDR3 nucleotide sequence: TGTGCCAGCAGTTTAGGGCGGGATATCTATTCGGGCGCAGATACGCAGTATTTT. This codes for CASSLGRDIYSGADTQYF.

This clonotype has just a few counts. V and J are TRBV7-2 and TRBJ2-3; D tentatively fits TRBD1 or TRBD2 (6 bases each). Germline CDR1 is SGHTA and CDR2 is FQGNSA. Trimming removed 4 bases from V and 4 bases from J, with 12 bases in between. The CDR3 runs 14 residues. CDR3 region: CASSSYREADTQYF. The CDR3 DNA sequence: TGTGCCAGCAGCTCCTACAGGGAGGCAGATACGCAGTATTTT.

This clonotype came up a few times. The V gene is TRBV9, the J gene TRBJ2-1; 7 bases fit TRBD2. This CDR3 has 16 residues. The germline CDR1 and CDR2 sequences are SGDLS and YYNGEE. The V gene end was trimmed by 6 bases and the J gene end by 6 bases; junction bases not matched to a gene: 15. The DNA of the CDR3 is TGTGCCAGCAACCCGCCCCCAGCGGGGAGCCCCAATGAGCAGTTCTTC. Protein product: CASNPPPAGSPNEQFF.

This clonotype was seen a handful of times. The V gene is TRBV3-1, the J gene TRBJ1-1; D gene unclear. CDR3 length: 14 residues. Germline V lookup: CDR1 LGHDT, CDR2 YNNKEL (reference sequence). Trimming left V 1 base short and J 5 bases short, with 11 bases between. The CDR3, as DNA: TGTGCCAGCAGCCAAGGTCTTGAAGCTACTGAAGCTTTCTTT. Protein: CASSQGLEATEAFF.

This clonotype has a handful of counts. The CDR3: CASSIGRVSTDTQYF. The CDR3 DNA follows: TGTGCCAGTAGTATCGGACGGGTGAGCACAGATACGCAGTATTTT. The rearrangement uses TRBV19 and TRBJ2-3; D uncertain. Germline assignment: CDR1 LNHDA and CDR2 SQIVND (reference sequence). CDR3 length equals 15 residues. V gave up 3 bases and J gave up 0 bases, with 10 bases separating them. Supplemented by reference TRBV19 and TRBJ2-3, the full variable domain reads DGGITQSPKYLFRKEGQNVTLSCEQNLNHDAMYWYRQDPGQGLRLIYYSQIVNDFQKGDIAEGYSVSREKKESFPLTVTSAQKNPTAFYLCASSIGRVSTDTQYFGPGTRLTVL.

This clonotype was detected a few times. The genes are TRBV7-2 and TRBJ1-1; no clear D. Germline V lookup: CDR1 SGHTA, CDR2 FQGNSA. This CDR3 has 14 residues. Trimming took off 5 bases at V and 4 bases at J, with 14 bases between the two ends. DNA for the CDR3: TGTGCCAGCAGCCGCTTGTCCACCCTCACTGAAGCTTTCTTT. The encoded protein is CASSRLSTLTEAFF. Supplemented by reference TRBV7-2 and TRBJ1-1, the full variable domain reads GAGVSQSPSNKVTEKGKDVELRCDPISGHTALYWYRQSLGQGLEFLIYFQGNSAPDKSGLPSDRFSAERTGGSVSTLTIQRTQQEDSAVYLCASSRLSTLTEAFFGQGTRLTVV.

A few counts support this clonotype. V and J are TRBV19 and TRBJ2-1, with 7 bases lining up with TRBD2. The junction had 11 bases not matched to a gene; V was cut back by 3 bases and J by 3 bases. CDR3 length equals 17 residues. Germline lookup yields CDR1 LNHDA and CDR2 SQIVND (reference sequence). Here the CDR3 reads CASSIGGGGSSYNEQFF. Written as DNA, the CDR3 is TGTGCCAGTAGTATCGGAGGAGGCGGGAGCAGCTACAATGAGCAGTTCTTC.

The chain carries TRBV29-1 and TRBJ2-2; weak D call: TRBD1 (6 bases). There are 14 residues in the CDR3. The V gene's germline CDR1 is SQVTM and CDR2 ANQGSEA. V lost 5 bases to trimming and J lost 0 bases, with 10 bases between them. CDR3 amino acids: CSVRQVANTGELFF. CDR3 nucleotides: TGCAGCGTTCGACAGGTAGCGAACACCGGGGAGCTGTTTTTT.

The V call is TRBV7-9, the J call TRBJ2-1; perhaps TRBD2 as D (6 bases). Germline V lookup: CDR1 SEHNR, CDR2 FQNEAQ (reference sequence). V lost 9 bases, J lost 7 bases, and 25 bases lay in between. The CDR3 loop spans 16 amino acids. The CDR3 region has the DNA TGTGCCAGTGGTTTTCCCGGGCGGGGCTGGGGGAATGAGCAGTTCTTC. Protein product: CASGFPGRGWGNEQFF.

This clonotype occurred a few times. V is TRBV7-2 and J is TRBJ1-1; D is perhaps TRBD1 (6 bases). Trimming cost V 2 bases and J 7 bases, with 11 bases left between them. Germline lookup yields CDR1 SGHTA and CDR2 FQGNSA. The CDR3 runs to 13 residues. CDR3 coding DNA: TGTGCCAGCAGCTTAAGGGCGGACAGTGAAGCTTTCTTT. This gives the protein CASSLRADSEAFF.

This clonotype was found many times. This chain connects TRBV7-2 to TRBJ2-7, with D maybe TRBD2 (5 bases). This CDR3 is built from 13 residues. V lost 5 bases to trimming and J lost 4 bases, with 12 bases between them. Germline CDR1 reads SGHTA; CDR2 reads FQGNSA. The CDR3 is CASSPNTGYEQYV. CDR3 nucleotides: TGTGCCAGCAGCCCAAATACGGGGTACGAGCAGTACGTC.

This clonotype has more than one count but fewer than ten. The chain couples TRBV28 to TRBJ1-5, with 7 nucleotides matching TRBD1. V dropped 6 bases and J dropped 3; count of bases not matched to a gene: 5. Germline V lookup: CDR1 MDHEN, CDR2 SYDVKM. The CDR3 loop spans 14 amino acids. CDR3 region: CASRSGQHNQPQHF. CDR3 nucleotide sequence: TGTGCCAGCAGGTCGGGACAGCACAATCAGCCCCAGCATTTT.